This entry lists 32 T cell receptor beta chains sequenced from one sample in a study of CD4 and CD8 cells across lung adenocarcinoma regions. TCRdb re-called the PCR reads through MiXCR, storing one row per CDR3 protein. The sample carries over 20,000 distinct CDR3 sequences, around half recorded once. The sequenced sample consisted of CD8+ T cells from the center of a lung tumor. The receptors here all came from a female donor with lung adenocarcinoma. The CD4 and CD8 labels of this study may be unreliable.

The V gene is TRBV10-2, the J gene TRBJ2-1; a weak D match, TRBD2 (6 bases). The CDR3 covers 13 residues. Germline CDR1 WSHSY, CDR2 SAAADI. V shed 8 bases and J shed 12 bases, with 20 bases lying between them. CDR3 nucleotide sequence: TGCGCCAGCCGGTCCGGGAGCACCATTGGGCAGTTCTTC. This codes for CASRSGSTIGQFF.

A single count supports this clonotype. The rearrangement uses TRBV10-2 and TRBJ2-5; TRBD2 matches 7 bases. After removal of 11 bases from V and 11 bases from J, the junction contained 14 bases not matched to a gene. The CDR3 consists of 12 residues. CDR1 and CDR2 (germline): WSHSY, SAAADI. The CDR3 sequence is CAGSGDGDTQYF. The CDR3 DNA is TGCGCCGGGAGCGGGGACGGAGATACGCAGTACTTC.

The rearrangement joins TRBV27 to TRBJ2-4, with TRBD2 as a possible D gene (5 bases). CDR1 is MNHEY, CDR2 SMNVEV, per germline (reference sequence). The CDR3 is made up of 15 amino acids. The germline V and J ends were trimmed by 6 bases and 0 bases, with 12 bases remaining between them. CDR3 sequence reads: CASSLVGVAKNIQYF. The CDR3 coding sequence is TGTGCCAGCAGCCTGGTCGGGGTAGCCAAAAACATTCAGTACTTC.

The chain links TRBV7-2 to TRBJ2-1, with 8 bases that match TRBD2. V lost 4 bases to trimming and J lost 4 bases; unmatched junction nucleotides: 6. This CDR3 is 15 amino acids long. Germline V gene lookup returns CDR1 SGHTA and CDR2 FQGNSA. The CDR3 DNA follows: TGTGCCAGCAGCTCCCTAGCGGGTCAATACAATGAGCAGTTCTTC. Its translation is CASSSLAGQYNEQFF.

V usage is TRBV6-1 and J usage is TRBJ1-5, with 8 bases identical to TRBD1. This CDR3 comprises 14 residues. Germline values: CDR1 MNHNS, CDR2 SASEGT. V lost 4 bases and J lost 2; bases outside the gene matches: 1. The chain's CDR3 is CASSAGQGNQPQHF. DNA for the CDR3: TGTGCCAGCAGTGCGGGACAGGGCAATCAGCCCCAGCATTTT.

There are a few counts of this clonotype. The chain is built from TRBV14 and TRBJ1-1; D is unclear. The CDR3 runs to 14 residues. The germline CDR1 and CDR2 sequences are SGHDN and FVKESK. V was trimmed by 2 bases and J by 0 bases, leaving 7 bases between them. In DNA form, the CDR3 reads TGTGCCAGCAGCCAACCGGGCATGAACACTGAAGCTTTCTTT. Protein sequence: CASSQPGMNTEAFF.

To note about this clonotype: At one of its ends the junction is not consistent with the germline gene, which may arise from a read error. The chain uses TRBV10-3 and TRBJ2-3, with TRBD2 matching 8 bases. Germline CDR1 and CDR2: ENHRY and SYGVKD. The length of the CDR3 is 15 residues. CDR3 nucleotide sequence: TGTGCCCTGGGCCACTCGGGAGGGAGCCACGATGCGCAGTATTTC. It translates to CALGHSGGSHDAQYF.

In regard to this clonotype: A junction end diverges from the germline sequence, so it may reflect a read error. The V and J genes are TRBV27 and TRBJ1-2, with 8 bases lining up with TRBD1. Germline CDR1 MNHEY, CDR2 SMNVEV (reference sequence). The CDR3 has 13 residues. CDR3 in amino acids: CATSGDRNYGYTF. CDR3 DNA sequence: TGTGCCACCAGTGGGGACAGGAACTATGGCTACACCTTC.

The chain combines TRBV11-3 with TRBJ2-2, with D unresolved. The CDR3 has 15 residues. V was shortened by 1 base and J by 0 bases, with 6 bases between the two germline ends. The germline V gene encodes CDR1 SGHNT and CDR2 YENEEA. The CDR3 loop is CASSLGAANTGELFF. The CDR3 coding sequence is TGTGCCAGCAGCTTAGGCGCGGCGAACACCGGGGAGCTGTTTTTT.

Notes on this clonotype: An end of the junction differs from the germline gene, which may be a read error. This chain links TRBV10-2 with TRBJ2-4; D is possibly TRBD2 (6 bases). CDR1 is WSHSY and CDR2 is SAAADI in the germline V gene. The CDR3 is made up of 16 amino acids. The CDR3 coding sequence is TGCGCCAGCAGCGCCGCGGGGCTGTGGGCCAAAAACACTCAGTACTTC. As protein: CASSAAGLWAKNTQYF.

This clonotype was seen at least ten times. The chain combines TRBV6-1 with TRBJ2-7; 11 nucleotides line up with TRBD1. J gave up 5 bases and V 6 bases, and 9 bases lay outside the gene matches. CDR3 size: 15 residues. Germline V CDR1 and CDR2: MNHNS, SASEGT. The CDR3 sequence: CASRNGQGAQNEQYF. CDR3 nucleotide sequence: TGTGCCAGCAGAAATGGACAGGGGGCGCAGAACGAGCAGTACTTC.

About this clonotype itself: One junction end disagrees with the germline gene, perhaps due to a read error. The chain is built from TRBV28 and TRBJ2-3, with D perhaps given as TRBD1 or TRBD2 (5 bases each). The germline CDR1 and CDR2 sequences are MDHEN and SYDVKM. This CDR3 is 15 amino acids long. CDR3 region: CASGLGVSDTDTQYF. CDR3 DNA: TGTGCCAGCGGTTTGGGGGTTAGCGACACAGATACGCAGTATTTT.

This clonotype appeared many times. V gene TRBV6-5 combines with J gene TRBJ2-1, with D perhaps TRBD2 (6 bases). The DNA end lines up better with TRBJ2-7; the J call may be wrong. CDR3 length: 17 residues. CDR1 MNHEY and CDR2 SVGAGI come from the germline V gene. The CDR3 DNA sequence: TGTGCCAGCAGGCCCATCGACTCGGGAGTCGTGACCTACGAGCAGTACGTC. Amino acid sequence: CASRPIDSGVVTYEQYV.

This clonotype occurred a few times. The chain joins TRBV6-5 to TRBJ2-1; D is uncertain. Per the germline V gene, CDR1 is MNHEY and CDR2 is SVGAGI. Trimming left V 7 bases short and J 4 bases short, with 14 bases between. The CDR3 runs 14 residues. CDR3 DNA: TGTGCCAGCATTACCAGGACCACGTACAATGAGCAGTTCTTC. Its translation: CASITRTTYNEQFF.

With respect to this clonotype: The junction departs from germline at one end; a sequencing error may be responsible. The chain is built from TRBV6-5 and TRBJ2-3, with D perhaps TRBD2 (5 bases). The CDR3 covers 14 residues. Germline CDR1 is MNHEY and CDR2 is SVGAGI. CDR3 sequence: CASSSPGVRWTQYF. The CDR3 nucleotides are TGTGCCAGCAGTTCCCCCGGGGTGCGTTGGACCCAGTATTTC.

Ten or more counts support this clonotype. The chain recombines TRBV4-2 with TRBJ2-3; D gene uncertain. Germline V gene data show CDR1 as LGHNA and CDR2 as YNFKEQ. Deletions cut 1 base from V and 0 bases from J, with 17 bases between. The CDR3 is 18 amino acids. The chain's CDR3 is CASSQGTRLGPSTDTQYF. As DNA, the CDR3 is TGTGCCAGCAGCCAAGGAACGAGGCTAGGGCCCAGCACAGATACGCAGTATTTT.

This clonotype was seen more than once but under ten times. The chain joins TRBV27 to TRBJ2-1; 8 positions match TRBD2. The assigned J gene may be wrong: the sequence end matches TRBJ2-7 better. The germline CDR1 and CDR2 sequences are MNHEY and SMNVEV (reference sequence). This CDR3 has 16 amino acids. This CDR3 is CASSLSLRGGSYEQYF. CDR3 DNA sequence: TGTGCCAGCAGCCTGTCCCTTCGGGGGGGGAGCTACGAGCAGTACTTC.

To note about this clonotype: At one boundary the junction diverges from the germline segment, which might be a read error. V and J are TRBV28 and TRBJ2-5; D is perhaps TRBD2 (6 bases). Per the germline V gene, CDR1 is MDHEN and CDR2 is SYDVKM. The CDR3 has 15 amino acids. CDR3 loop: CAGGLGVSDQETQYF. CDR3 nucleotides: TGTGCCGGGGGGTTAGGGGTTAGCGACCAAGAGACCCAGTATTTC.

Note on this clonotype: At one end the junction does not follow the germline gene, possibly because of a read error. The rearrangement joins TRBV5-1 to TRBJ2-3, with D perhaps matching TRBD2 (6 bases). The length of the CDR3 is 19 residues. Germline-derived CDR1 and CDR2 are SGHRS and YFSETQ. The CDR3 nucleotides read TGCGCCAGCAGCTTGGGAAGCGTCGCGGGGCCGGGTGACAAAGACATGCAGTATTTC. As protein: CASSLGSVAGPGDKDMQYF. The full variable domain, with the rest looked up from reference TRBV5-1 and TRBJ2-3, is KAGVTQTPRYLIKTRGQQVTLSCSPISGHRSVSWYQQTPGQGLQFLFEYFSETQRNKGNFPGRFSGRQFSNSRSEMNVSTLELGDSALYLCASSLGSVAGPGDKDMQYFGPGTRLTVL.

A few counts support this clonotype. This rearrangement joins TRBV27 to TRBJ2-1; possibly TRBD2 for D (5 bases). The closer fit of TRBJ2-7 to the DNA end suggests the J call may be wrong. This CDR3 spans 14 amino acids. Looked up from germline, CDR1 is MNHEY and CDR2 is SMNVEV (reference sequence). DNA for the CDR3: TGTGCCAGCAGTTTGGAGAGGGTCGGCTACGAGCAGTACTTC. It translates to CASSLERVGYEQYF.

By sample fraction, this clonotype is medium-sized. V gene TRBV27 combines with J gene TRBJ2-1, with D possibly being TRBD2 (5 bases). The V end lost 2 bases, the J end lost 7 bases, and 6 bases lay between the germline ends. The CDR3 totals 12 residues. Germline loops: CDR1 MNHEY, CDR2 SMNVEV (reference sequence). The CDR3 spells CASSLRGNEQFF. The CDR3 bases are TGTGCCAGCAGTTTACGGGGAAATGAGCAGTTCTTC.

The table lists this clonotype with many counts. V and J are TRBV27 and TRBJ2-7; D may match TRBD1 or TRBD2 (5 bases each). The germline V and J ends were trimmed by 3 bases and 7 bases, with 19 bases remaining between them. This CDR3 is 15 amino acids long. Germline CDR1 and CDR2: MNHEY and SMNVEV (reference sequence). This chain's CDR3 is CASSFVGPGNAEQYF. CDR3 coding DNA: TGTGCCAGCAGTTTCGTGGGACCGGGGAACGCGGAGCAGTACTTC.

This chain connects TRBV6-1 to TRBJ2-3; tentative D call: TRBD2 (5 bases). The DNA end favors TRBJ2-2, so the J call may be wrong. In germline, CDR1 is MNHNS, CDR2 SASEGT. The CDR3 totals 16 residues. In DNA form, the CDR3 reads TGTGCCAGCCTGGGCCGAGAGGGTGCGAGCACAGATACGCTGTTTTTT. This gives the protein CASLGREGASTDTLFF.

The V gene is TRBV6-2 or TRBV6-3, the J gene TRBJ2-3, with 15 bases aligning to TRBD2. After removal of 4 bases from V and 5 bases from J, the junction contained 7 bases not matched to a gene. The CDR3 has 17 amino acids. Germline-derived CDR1 and CDR2 are MNHEY and SVGEGT. The CDR3 DNA is TGTGCCAGCAGTTCCTGGACTAGCGGGAGGGTCGGAGATACGCAGTATTTT. Amino acid sequence: CASSSWTSGRVGDTQYF.

In the case of this clonotype: The conserved phenylalanine or tryptophan normally closing the CDR3 is absent here, so this likely arose from a read error. No DNA is shown, since the ends of the CDR3 on it are uncertain; the CDR3 is the one TCRdb lists. The chain joins TRBV6-1 to TRBJ2-1; TRBD1 is the table's D call and was not checked against the DNA. The germline CDR1 and CDR2 sequences are MNHNS and SASEGT. The CDR3 is 12 amino acids long, termini counted. The CDR3 protein is CASSVGGRFVYV.

As to this clonotype: It is likely a read error, because the conserved phenylalanine at the end of the CDR3 is missing. It is unclear where the CDR3 begins or ends on the DNA, so no DNA is shown, and the CDR3 is as TCRdb lists it. The chain employs TRBV25-1 and TRBJ2-1; the D call of TRBD1 is as the table states it, not checked on the DNA. Looked up from germline, CDR1 is MGHDK and CDR2 is SYGVNS. The CDR3 is 13 amino acids in total, end residues counted. This chain's CDR3 is CASRGDGAYVQSV.

A few counts support this clonotype. The chain recombines TRBV20-1 with TRBJ1-2; the match to TRBD1 covers 7 bases. CDR1 and CDR2 from the germline V gene are DFQATT and SNEGSKA (reference sequence). CDR3 length: 13 amino acids. V shed 6 bases and J 3 bases; nucleotides not matched to a gene: 7. The CDR3: CSARGQGDYGYTF. The CDR3 DNA reads TGCAGTGCCCGGGGTCAGGGGGACTATGGCTACACCTTC.

The gene calls are TRBV6-1 and TRBJ2-2; 8 nucleotides match TRBD1. The CDR3 extends over 15 amino acids. Per the germline V gene, CDR1 is MNHNS and CDR2 is SASEGT. Trimming cost V 6 bases and J 16 bases; bases outside gene matches: 19. The CDR3 region is CASRRWTGSTDTQFF. The CDR3 coding sequence is TGTGCCAGCAGGCGATGGACAGGGAGCACCGATACGCAGTTTTTT.

This clonotype was detected a few times. CDR3 sequence (DNA): TGTGCCAGCAGTTGGGGGCTAGAAGCGGTCAATGAGCAGTTCTTC. It encodes CASSWGLEAVNEQFF. The V and J genes are TRBV6-5 and TRBJ2-1; a weak D match, TRBD1 (6 bases). Germline lookup yields CDR1 MNHEY and CDR2 SVGAGI. The V end was cut by 4 bases, the J end by 6 bases, with 16 bases between. The length of the CDR3 is 15 residues.

By share, this clonotype ranks as medium-sized (0.01 to 0.1%). The V and J genes are TRBV6-1 and TRBJ2-1; perhaps TRBD1 as D (5 bases). The J call may be mistaken, given a closer DNA end match to TRBJ2-7. CDR3 size: 12 residues. Germline V gives CDR1 MNHNS, CDR2 SASEGT. The CDR3 loop reads CASSDPGNEQYF. Written as DNA, the CDR3 is TGTGCCAGCAGTGATCCAGGGAACGAGCAGTACTTC.

Comments on this clonotype: Germline and junction disagree at one end, which may indicate a read error. This chain joins TRBV28 and TRBJ2-4; a possible D gene is TRBD2 (6 bases). CDR1 is MDHEN and CDR2 is SYDVKM in the germline V gene. CDR3 length equals 15 residues. The CDR3 here is CARSSGVTAKNTQYF. The CDR3 coding sequence is TGTGCCCGCAGTTCGGGGGTTACCGCCAAAAACACTCAGTACTTC.

With respect to this clonotype: At one boundary the junction diverges from the germline segment, which might be a read error. The chain links TRBV10-3 to TRBJ2-4; possibly TRBD1 for D (5 bases). Germline V gene sequence: CDR1 ENHRY, CDR2 SYGVKD. The CDR3 length is 14 residues. CDR3 sequence: CAGKGPRDEKIQYF. The CDR3 coding sequence is TGTGCGGGCAAGGGGCCCCGAGACGAAAAGATTCAGTACTTC.